The entry that follows covers one T cell receptor (beta chain) sequence. Germline assignment: CDR1 LGHNA and CDR2 YSLEER. This CDR3 is 16 amino acids long. With 4 bases removed from V and 0 bases from J, the gap between germline ends came to 13 bases. TCRdb processed the RT-PCR reads anew with MiXCR; each CDR3 protein has one entry. The sample lists roughly 180,000 distinct CDR3 sequences, around 41% occurring once. The sample originates from a study of patients and donors after allogeneic stem cell transplantation. Sample: blood, either unsorted or a sorted T cell fraction (not recorded which). The chain employs TRBV4-3 and TRBJ2-1, with D possibly matching TRBD1 (6 bases). The source is a human donor who was either an allogeneic HSCT recipient or a stem cell or donor lymphocyte infusion donor (not recorded which). It is not recorded whose cells these are; they may come from a transplant donor. CDR3: CASSRAGQSSYNEQFF. The CDR3, as DNA: TGCGCCAGCAGCCGAGCAGGACAGAGCTCCTACAATGAGCAGTTCTTC.